This TCR beta chain was sequenced for a study of blood T cell repertoires in COVID-19. In its sample, this clone was seen once. Trimming shortened V by 0 bases and J by 6 bases, and 15 bases separated the two germline ends. This CDR3 comprises 15 residues. CDR1 is KGHSH, CDR2 LQKENI, per germline. In the authors' methods: The assay estimated nucleated cells by amplifying reference gene primers. TCRdb's table, derived via immunoSEQ multiplex PCR, lists solely in-frame clones and lacks some. The V and J calls and clone size were taken over from that table, and D and trimming were inferred from the DNA. The table records roughly 250,000 clones, approximately 81% of them present only once.

The rearrangement joins TRBV18 to TRBJ2-7; D perhaps matches TRBD2 (6 bases). The TCR originated in a woman in her sixties with active or convalescent COVID-19. The source material was peripheral blood. CDR3 in DNA: TGTGCCAGCTCACCACCGAAATCCTGGGGGGTCGAGCAGTACTTC. Residues: CASSPPKSWGVEQYF.